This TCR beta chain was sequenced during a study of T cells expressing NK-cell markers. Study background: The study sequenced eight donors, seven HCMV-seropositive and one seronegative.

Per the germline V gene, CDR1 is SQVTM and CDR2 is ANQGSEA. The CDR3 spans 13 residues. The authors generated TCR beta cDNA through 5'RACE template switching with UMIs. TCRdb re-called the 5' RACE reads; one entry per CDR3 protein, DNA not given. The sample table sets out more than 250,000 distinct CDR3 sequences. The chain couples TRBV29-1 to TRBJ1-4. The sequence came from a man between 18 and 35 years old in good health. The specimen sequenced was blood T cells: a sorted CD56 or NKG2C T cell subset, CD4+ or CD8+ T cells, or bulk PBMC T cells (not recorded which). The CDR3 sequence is CSVRGLTNEKLFF. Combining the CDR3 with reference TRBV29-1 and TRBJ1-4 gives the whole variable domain SAVISQKPSRDICQRGTSLTIQCQVDSQVTMMFWYRQQPGQSLTLIATANQGSEATYESGFVIDKFPISRPNLTFSTLTVSNMSPEDSSIYLCSVRGLTNEKLFFGSGTQLSVL.